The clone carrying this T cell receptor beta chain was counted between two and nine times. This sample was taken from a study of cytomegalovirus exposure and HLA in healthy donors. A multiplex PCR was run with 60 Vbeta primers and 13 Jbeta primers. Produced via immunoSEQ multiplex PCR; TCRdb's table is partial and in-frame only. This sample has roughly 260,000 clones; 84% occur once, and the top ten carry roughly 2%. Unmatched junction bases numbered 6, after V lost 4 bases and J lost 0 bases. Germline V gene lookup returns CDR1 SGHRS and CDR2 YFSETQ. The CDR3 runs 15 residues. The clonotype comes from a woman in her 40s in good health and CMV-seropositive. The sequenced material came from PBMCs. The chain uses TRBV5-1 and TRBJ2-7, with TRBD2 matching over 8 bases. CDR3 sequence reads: CASSIQSGSSYEQYF. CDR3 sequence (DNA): TGCGCCAGCAGCATTCAAAGCGGGAGCTCCTACGAGCAGTACTTC.